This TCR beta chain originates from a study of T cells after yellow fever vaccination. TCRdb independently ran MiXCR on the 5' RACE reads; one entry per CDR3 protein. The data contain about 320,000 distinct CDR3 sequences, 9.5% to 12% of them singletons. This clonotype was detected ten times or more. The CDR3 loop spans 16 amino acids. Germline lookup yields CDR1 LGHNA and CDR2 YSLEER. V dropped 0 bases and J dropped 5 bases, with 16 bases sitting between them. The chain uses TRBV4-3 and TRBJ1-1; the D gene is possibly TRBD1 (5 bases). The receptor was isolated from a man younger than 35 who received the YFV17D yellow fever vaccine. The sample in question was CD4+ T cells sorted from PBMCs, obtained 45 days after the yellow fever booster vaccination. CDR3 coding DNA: TGCGCCAGCAGCCAAGAGGAGGGAGACAGACGGACTGAAGCTTTCTTT. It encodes CASSQEEGDRRTEAFF.